One and the same sample provided the 5 T cell receptor beta chains below, sequenced in a study of blood T cell repertoires in COVID-19. The repertoire was sequenced with immunoSEQ multiplex PCR; TCRdb's copy has only in-frame clones and lacks some. The sample includes 120,000 to 150,000 clones, 84% of them seen just once. Specimen: PBMCs or T cells enriched from blood (not recorded which). The source of these receptors is a woman in her forties or fifties who had been exposed to COVID-19.

This rearrangement joins TRBV2 to TRBJ2-1, with 16 bases aligning to TRBD2. There are 17 residues in the CDR3. V trimming: 7 bases; J trimming: 7 bases; junction bases outside the gene matches: 10. Germline-derived CDR1 and CDR2 are SNHLY and FYNNEI. This CDR3 reads CASTQPQGLAGGNEQFF. DNA for the CDR3: TGTGCCAGCACCCAACCCCAGGGACTAGCGGGGGGGAATGAGCAGTTCTTC.

This chain joins TRBV27 and TRBJ1-5, with D maybe TRBD1 (5 bases). Trimming left V 2 bases short and J 9 bases short, with 11 bases between. CDR1 and CDR2 (germline): MNHEY, SMNVEV (reference sequence). The CDR3 contains 13 residues. As DNA, the CDR3 is TGTGCCAGCAGTTTAGGGACTGCTCGGCCCCAGCATTTT. Translation gives CASSLGTARPQHF.

The rearrangement joins TRBV6-5 to TRBJ2-7; TRBD1 matches at 7 bases. Germline V lookup: CDR1 MNHEY, CDR2 SVGAGI. J gave up 5 bases and V 6 bases, and 7 bases lay outside the gene matches. This CDR3 spans 13 amino acids. DNA for the CDR3: TGTGCCAGCAGGCCCGTTGACAGGGACGAGCAGTACTTC. It codes for CASRPVDRDEQYF.

V and J are TRBV3-1 (or the pseudogene TRBV3-2) and TRBJ2-5; a possible D gene is TRBD2 (7 bases). Between the trimmed V and J ends, which lost 5 bases and 5 bases, there was a span of 21 bases. This CDR3 is 16 amino acids long. Germline V gene sequence: CDR1 LGHDT, CDR2 YNNKEL (reference sequence). The CDR3 bases are TGTGCCAGCAGCTCCCTGGGGGGGCCATTAAGTGAGACCCAGTACTTC. It encodes CASSSLGGPLSETQYF.

The V and J genes are TRBV27 and TRBJ1-2; TRBD1 agrees at 9 bases. Germline CDR1 is MNHEY and CDR2 is SMNVEV (reference sequence). After removal of 4 bases from V and 2 bases from J, the junction contained 2 bases not matched to a gene. This CDR3 is 14 amino acids long. CDR3 residues: CASSWGTGNYGYTF. Written as DNA, the CDR3 is TGTGCCAGCAGTTGGGGGACAGGGAACTATGGCTACACCTTC.